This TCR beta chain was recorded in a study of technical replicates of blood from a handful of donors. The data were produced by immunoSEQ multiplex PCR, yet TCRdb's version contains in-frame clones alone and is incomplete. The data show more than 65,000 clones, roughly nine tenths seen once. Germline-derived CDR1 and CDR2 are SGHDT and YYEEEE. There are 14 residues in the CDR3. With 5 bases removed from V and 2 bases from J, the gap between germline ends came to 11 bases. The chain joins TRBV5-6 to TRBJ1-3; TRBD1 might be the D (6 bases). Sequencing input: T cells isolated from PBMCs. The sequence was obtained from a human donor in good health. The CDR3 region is CASRQQGTGNTIYF. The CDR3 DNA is TGTGCCAGCAGACAACAGGGAACTGGAAACACCATATATTTT.